Sequencing of this T cell receptor (beta chain) was carried out in a study of cytomegalovirus exposure and HLA in healthy donors. Findings and limits, study-wide: Earlier analysis found most TCR beta V segments productive about 90% or about 30% of the time. A list of around 160 TCR beta chains associated with cytomegalovirus was given.

Details on this clone: The antigen remains unidentified.

PCR was performed using 60 Vbeta and 13 Jbeta primers. The method was immunoSEQ multiplex PCR; TCRdb's version includes in-frame clones alone and lacks a portion of them. The table shows 150,000 to 200,000 clones, with over 60% occurring only once. From germline, CDR1 is MGHRA and CDR2 YSYEKL. The CDR3 runs 13 residues. The trim removed 3 bases at V and 4 bases at J, leaving 3 bases unmatched. It was healthy bone marrow donors who served as donors. Specimen: PBMCs. The source is a girl aged 10-17 years in good health and CMV-seronegative. The J gene is TRBJ2-7, the V gene TRBV4-1, with 7 bases matching TRBD1. DNA for the CDR3: TGCGCCAGCAGCCATGGACAGGTTTACGAGCAGTACTTC. Its translation is CASSHGQVYEQYF.